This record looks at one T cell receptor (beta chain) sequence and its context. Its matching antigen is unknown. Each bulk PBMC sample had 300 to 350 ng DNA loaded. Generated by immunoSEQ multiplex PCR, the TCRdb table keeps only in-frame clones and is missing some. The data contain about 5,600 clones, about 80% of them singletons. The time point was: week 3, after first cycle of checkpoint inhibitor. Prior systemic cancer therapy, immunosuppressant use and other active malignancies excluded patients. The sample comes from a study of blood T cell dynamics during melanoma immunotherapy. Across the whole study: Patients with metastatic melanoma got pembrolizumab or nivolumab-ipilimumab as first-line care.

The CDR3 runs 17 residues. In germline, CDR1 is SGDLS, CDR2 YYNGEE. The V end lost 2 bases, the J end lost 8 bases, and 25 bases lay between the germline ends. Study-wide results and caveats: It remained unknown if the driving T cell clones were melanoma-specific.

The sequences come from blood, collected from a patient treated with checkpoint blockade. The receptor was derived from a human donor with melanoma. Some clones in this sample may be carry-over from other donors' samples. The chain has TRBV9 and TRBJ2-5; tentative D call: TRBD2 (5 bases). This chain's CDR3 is CASSVSSAQDSPITQYF. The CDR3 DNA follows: TGTGCCAGCAGCGTTAGCTCAGCGCAGGACTCCCCTATAACCCAGTACTTC.